This is a list of T cell receptor beta chains from one sample in a study of blood T cell repertoires in COVID-19. Data came from immunoSEQ multiplex PCR; TCRdb stores just in-frame clones and leaves some out. This table has approximately 260,000 clones, 65% to 80% appearing once. Sample: peripheral blood. The receptors come from a woman between 40 and 55 years old with active or convalescent COVID-19. Each CDR3 is given with its conserved first and last residue. A D gene is named only where the DNA matches it firmly.

>TRBD2|TRBV13|TRBJ2-3
CASSFYIAGGSTDTQYF
>NA|TRBV28|TRBJ2-1
CASGTYNEQFF
>NA|TRBV25-1|TRBJ2-7
CASSKANSYEQYF
>TRBD2|TRBV10-3|TRBJ2-1
CAISPGLAPDGQFF
>NA|TRBV5-6|TRBJ1-4
CASSLGYGGEKLFF
>TRBD1|TRBV19|TRBJ2-6
CASSIDRVGGANVLTF
>TRBD1|TRBV9|TRBJ1-2
CASSVGQGAPLYTF
>NA|TRBV27|TRBJ1-1
CASSSTFTGTEAFF
>NA|TRBV3-1/TRBV3-2|TRBJ1-2
CASSQDNYYGYTF
>NA|TRBV28|TRBJ1-2
CASTDPSQAKGYTF
>TRBD1|TRBV7-8|TRBJ1-4
CASSPLLGRGNEKLFF
>NA|TRBV19|TRBJ1-4
CASSIYNRGGEKLFF
>TRBD1|TRBV29-1|TRBJ1-2
CSVGPPGGRRYTF
>TRBD2|TRBV2|TRBJ2-5
CASSEARLAATETQYF
>TRBD2|TRBV11-2|TRBJ2-3
CASSLNSRRGGDTQYF
>NA|TRBV28|TRBJ1-2
CASKTPLGGYTF
>TRBD1|TRBV2|TRBJ1-5
CASRRGHGQPQHF
>TRBD1|TRBV4-1|TRBJ1-1
CASSQSPGQGPHPLF
>TRBD1|TRBV15|TRBJ2-7
CATSRPGQGSYEQYF
>TRBD1|TRBV18|TRBJ1-3
CASSPQQGSSGNTIYF
>NA|TRBV7-2|TRBJ1-2
CASSFAGNYGYTF
>TRBD2|TRBV19|TRBJ2-3
CASSIAGTSGGTDTQYF
>TRBD1|TRBV15|TRBJ2-7
CATSRDRDRGNEQYF
>TRBD2|TRBV6-5|TRBJ2-2
CASLAGSLTGELFF
>TRBD1|TRBV27|TRBJ2-2
CASSLPGGYGELFF
>TRBD1|TRBV15|TRBJ2-7
CATSRRPDRVHEQYF
>NA|TRBV2|TRBJ1-5
CASNLQGGDNQPQHF
>TRBD1|TRBV6-5|TRBJ1-4
CASTTGGMVEKLFF
>NA|TRBV5-4|TRBJ1-2
CASSLAGGRYGYTF
>NA|TRBV3-1/TRBV3-2|TRBJ2-1
CASSKIGNEQFF
>NA|TRBV11-2|TRBJ1-5
CASSLVGNQPQHF
>NA|TRBV28|TRBJ1-4
CASRQVNNEKLFF
>NA|TRBV10-3|TRBJ1-4
CAISERMTGGSNEKLFF
>NA|TRBV6-6|TRBJ1-5
CASIGGYNQPQHF
>NA|TRBV19|TRBJ2-2
CASNVGGYTGELFF
>NA|TRBV30|TRBJ1-3
CAWSEGVWRRSGNTIYF
>NA|TRBV7-2|TRBJ1-1
CASSSGILNRAFF
>NA|TRBV9|TRBJ2-5
CASSVDVGAETQYF
>NA|TRBV4-1|TRBJ1-4
CASSRTTWDTDEKLFF
>NA|TRBV12-5|TRBJ2-1
CASGLGKGYNEQFF
>NA|TRBV9|TRBJ1-5
CASSPIPGTQPQHF
>NA|TRBV7-3|TRBJ1-4
CASSLSLVTNEKLFF
>TRBD2|TRBV5-1|TRBJ2-2
CASSRTSNTGELFF
>NA|TRBV15|TRBJ2-2
CATSRQNTGELFF
>NA|TRBV28|TRBJ1-2
CASSRPNSGYTF
>NA|TRBV3-1/TRBV3-2|TRBJ1-1
CASSPPGTEAFF
>NA|TRBV10-3|TRBJ1-5
CAISESRLGDQPQHF
>NA|TRBV4-1|TRBJ1-3
CASSQGRSSGNTIYF
>TRBD1|TRBV2|TRBJ1-1
CASSEASRGQGYTEAFF
>NA|TRBV6-2/TRBV6-3|TRBJ1-5
CASRPREGSNQPQHF
>NA|TRBV28|TRBJ2-2
CASQRDWNTGELFF
>TRBD2|TRBV27|TRBJ2-1
CASSFSRTSGGNEQFF
>NA|TRBV10-3|TRBJ1-2
CAISEEQTGGYTF
>NA|TRBV11-3|TRBJ1-1
CASSLRGENTEAFF
>NA|TRBV2|TRBJ2-7
CASTTEPIVEQYF
>NA|TRBV5-4|TRBJ2-1
CASSFGGDHEQFF
>TRBD1|TRBV19|TRBJ1-1
CASSGTGGAYYFEAFF
>NA|TRBV5-1|TRBJ2-3
CASSWSGSTDTQYF
>TRBD1|TRBV19|TRBJ1-1
CASRPDRGLTEAFF
>TRBD1|TRBV5-4|TRBJ1-2
CASSLDRGDGYTF